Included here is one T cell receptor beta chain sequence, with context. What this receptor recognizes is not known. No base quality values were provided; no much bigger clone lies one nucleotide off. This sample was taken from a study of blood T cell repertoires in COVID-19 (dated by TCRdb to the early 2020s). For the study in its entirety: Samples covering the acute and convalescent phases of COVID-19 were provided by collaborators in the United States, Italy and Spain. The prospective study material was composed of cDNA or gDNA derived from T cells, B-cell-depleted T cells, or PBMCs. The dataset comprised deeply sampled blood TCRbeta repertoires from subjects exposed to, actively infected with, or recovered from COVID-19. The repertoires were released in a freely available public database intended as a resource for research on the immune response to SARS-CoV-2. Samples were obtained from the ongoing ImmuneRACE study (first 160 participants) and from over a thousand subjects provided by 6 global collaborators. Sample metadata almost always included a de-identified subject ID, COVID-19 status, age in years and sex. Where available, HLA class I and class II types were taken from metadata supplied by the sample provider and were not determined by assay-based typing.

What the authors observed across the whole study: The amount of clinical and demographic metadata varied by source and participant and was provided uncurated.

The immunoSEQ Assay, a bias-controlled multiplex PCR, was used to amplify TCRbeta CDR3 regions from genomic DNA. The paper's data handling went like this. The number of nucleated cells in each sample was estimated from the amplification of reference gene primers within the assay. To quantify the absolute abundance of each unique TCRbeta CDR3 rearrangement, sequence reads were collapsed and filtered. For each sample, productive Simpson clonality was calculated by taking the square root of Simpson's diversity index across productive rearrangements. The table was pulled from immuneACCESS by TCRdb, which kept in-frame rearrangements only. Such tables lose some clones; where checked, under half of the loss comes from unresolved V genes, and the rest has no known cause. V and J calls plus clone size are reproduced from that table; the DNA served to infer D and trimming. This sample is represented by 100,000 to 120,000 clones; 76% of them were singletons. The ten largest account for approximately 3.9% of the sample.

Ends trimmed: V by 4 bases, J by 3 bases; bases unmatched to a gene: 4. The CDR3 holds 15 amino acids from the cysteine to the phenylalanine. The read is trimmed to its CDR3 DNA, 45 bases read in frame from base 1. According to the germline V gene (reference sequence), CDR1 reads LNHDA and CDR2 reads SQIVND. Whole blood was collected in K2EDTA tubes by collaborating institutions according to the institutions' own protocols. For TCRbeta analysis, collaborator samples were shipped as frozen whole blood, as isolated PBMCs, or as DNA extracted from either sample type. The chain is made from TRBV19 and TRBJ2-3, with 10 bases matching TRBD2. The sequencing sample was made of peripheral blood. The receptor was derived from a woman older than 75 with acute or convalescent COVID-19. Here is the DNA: TGTGCCAGTAGTACCCCTAGCGGGAGTACAGATACGCAGTATTTT. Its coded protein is CASSTPSGSTDTQYF.